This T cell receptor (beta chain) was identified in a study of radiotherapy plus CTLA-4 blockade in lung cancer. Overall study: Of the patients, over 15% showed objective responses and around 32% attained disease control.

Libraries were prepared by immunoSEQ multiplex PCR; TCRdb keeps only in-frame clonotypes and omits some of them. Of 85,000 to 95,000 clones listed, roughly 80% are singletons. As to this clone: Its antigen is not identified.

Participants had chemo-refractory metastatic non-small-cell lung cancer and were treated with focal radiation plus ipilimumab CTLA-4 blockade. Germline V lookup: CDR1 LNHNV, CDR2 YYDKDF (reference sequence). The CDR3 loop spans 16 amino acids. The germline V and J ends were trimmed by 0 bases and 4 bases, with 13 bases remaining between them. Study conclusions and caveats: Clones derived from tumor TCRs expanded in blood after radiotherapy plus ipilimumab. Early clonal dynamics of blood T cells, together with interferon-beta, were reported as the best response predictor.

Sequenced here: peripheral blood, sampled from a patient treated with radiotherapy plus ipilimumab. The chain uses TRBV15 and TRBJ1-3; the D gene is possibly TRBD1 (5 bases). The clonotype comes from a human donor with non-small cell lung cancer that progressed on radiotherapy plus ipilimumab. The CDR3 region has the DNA TGTGCCACCAGCAGAGATCGGGGGACCTTAGGAAACACCATATATTTT. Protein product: CATSRDRGTLGNTIYF.